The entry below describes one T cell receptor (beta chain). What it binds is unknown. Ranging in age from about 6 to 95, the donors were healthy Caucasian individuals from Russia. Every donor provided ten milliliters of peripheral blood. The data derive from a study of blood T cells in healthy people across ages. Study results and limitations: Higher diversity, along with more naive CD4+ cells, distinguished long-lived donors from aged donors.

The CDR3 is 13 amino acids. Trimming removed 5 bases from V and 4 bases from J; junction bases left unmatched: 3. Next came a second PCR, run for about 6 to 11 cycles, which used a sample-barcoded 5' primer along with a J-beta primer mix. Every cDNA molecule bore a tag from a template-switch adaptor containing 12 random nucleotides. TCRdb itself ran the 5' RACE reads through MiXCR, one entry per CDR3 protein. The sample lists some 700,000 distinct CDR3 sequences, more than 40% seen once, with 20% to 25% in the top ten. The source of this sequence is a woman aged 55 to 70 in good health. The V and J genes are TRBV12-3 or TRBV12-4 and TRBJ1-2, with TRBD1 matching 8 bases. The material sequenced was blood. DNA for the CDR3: TGTGCCAGCAGTAATGGACAGGGCTATGGCTACACCTTC. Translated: CASSNGQGYGYTF.